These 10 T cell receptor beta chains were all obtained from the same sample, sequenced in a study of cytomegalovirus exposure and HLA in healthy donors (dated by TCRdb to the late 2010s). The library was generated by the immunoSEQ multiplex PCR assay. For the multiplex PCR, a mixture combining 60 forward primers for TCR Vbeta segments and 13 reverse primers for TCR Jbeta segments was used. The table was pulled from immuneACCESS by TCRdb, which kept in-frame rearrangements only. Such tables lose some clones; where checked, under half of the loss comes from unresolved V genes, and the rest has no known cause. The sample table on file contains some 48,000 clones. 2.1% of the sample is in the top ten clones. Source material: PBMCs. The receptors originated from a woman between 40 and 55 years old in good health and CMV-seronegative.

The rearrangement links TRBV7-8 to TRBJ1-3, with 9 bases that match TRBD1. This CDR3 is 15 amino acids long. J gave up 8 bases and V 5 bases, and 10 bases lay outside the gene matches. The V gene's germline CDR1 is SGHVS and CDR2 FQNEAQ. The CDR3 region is CASSPKRDRADTIYF. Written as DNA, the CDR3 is TGTGCCAGCAGCCCAAAAAGGGACAGGGCTGACACCATATATTTT.

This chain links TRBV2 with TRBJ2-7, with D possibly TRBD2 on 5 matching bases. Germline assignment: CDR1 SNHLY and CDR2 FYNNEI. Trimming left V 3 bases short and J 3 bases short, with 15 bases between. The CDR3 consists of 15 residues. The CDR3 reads CASSDFVARNYEQYF. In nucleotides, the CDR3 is TGTGCCAGCAGTGACTTTGTAGCGAGAAACTACGAGCAGTACTTC.

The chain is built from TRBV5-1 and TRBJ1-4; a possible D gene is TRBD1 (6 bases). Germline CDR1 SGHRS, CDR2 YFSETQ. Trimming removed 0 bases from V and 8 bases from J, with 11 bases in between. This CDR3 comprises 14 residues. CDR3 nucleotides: TGCGCCAGCAGCTTGGTTCTCCAGGGGGAAAAACTGTTTTTT. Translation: CASSLVLQGEKLFF.

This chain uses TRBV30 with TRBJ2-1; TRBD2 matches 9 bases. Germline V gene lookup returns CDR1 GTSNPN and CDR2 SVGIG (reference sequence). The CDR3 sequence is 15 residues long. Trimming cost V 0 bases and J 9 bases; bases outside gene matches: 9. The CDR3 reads CAWSVSGGRAVEQFF. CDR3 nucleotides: TGTGCCTGGAGTGTAAGTGGCGGGAGGGCCGTTGAGCAGTTCTTC.

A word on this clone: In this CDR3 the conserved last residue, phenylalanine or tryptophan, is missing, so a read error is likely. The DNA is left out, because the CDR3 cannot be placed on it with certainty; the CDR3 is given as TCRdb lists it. CDR3 sequence: CASSPPGFR. V and J are TRBV21-1 and TRBJ1-3. TRBV21-1 is a recognized pseudogene. Including both end residues, the CDR3 is 9 amino acids long.

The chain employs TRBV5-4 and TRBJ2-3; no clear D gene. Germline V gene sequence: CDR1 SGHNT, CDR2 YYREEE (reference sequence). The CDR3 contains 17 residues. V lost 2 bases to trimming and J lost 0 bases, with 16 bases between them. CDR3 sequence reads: CASSFELGHPSTDTQYF. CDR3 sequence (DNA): TGTGCCAGCAGCTTCGAATTGGGCCATCCTAGCACAGATACGCAGTATTTT.

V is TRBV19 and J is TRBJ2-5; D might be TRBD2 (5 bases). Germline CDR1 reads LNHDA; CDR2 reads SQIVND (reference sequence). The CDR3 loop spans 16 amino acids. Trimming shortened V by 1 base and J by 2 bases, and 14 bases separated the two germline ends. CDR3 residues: CASSIVGRHGQETQYF. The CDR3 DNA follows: TGTGCCAGTAGTATAGTTGGGAGACACGGTCAAGAGACCCAGTACTTC.

The CDR3 loop is CSVSAGDYGYTF. In DNA form, the CDR3 reads TGCAGCGTTTCGGCAGGGGACTATGGCTACACCTTC. The chain employs TRBV29-1 and TRBJ1-2; tentatively, D is TRBD1 (6 bases). V was shortened by 5 bases and J by 3 bases, with 10 bases between the two germline ends. Looked up from germline, CDR1 is SQVTM and CDR2 is ANQGSEA. The CDR3 runs to 12 residues.

The CDR3 sequence is CAISESGRSSYNSPLHF. The DNA of the CDR3 is TGTGCCATCAGTGAGTCTGGGAGGAGCTCCTATAATTCACCCCTCCACTTT. The rearrangement uses TRBV10-3 and TRBJ1-6; no clear D gene. Trimming pared 0 bases from V and 0 bases from J, leaving 9 bases between. Germline V gives CDR1 ENHRY, CDR2 SYGVKD. This CDR3 is built from 17 residues.

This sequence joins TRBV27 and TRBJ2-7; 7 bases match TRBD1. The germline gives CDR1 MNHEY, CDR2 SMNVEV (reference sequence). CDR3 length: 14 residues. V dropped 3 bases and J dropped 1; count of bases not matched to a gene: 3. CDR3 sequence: CASSLDRSSYEQYF. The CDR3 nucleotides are TGTGCCAGCAGTTTGGACAGGTCATCCTACGAGCAGTACTTC.